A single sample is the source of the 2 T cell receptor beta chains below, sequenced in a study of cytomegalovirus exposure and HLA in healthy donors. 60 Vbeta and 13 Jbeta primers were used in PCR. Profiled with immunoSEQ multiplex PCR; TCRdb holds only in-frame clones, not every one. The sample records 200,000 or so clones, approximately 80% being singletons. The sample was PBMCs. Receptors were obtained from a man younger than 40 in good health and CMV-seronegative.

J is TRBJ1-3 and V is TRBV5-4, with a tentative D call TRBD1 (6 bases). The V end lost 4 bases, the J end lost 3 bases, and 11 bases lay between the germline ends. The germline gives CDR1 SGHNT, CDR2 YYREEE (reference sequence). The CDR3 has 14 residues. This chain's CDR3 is CASSHRDNGNTIYF. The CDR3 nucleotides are TGTGCCAGCAGCCACAGGGACAATGGAAACACCATATATTTT.

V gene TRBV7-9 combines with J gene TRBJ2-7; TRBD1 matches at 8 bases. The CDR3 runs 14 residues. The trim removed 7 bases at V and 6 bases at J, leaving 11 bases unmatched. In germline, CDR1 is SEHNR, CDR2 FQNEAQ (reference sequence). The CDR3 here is CASTDDRGGLEQYF. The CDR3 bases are TGTGCCAGCACCGACGACAGGGGCGGTCTCGAGCAGTACTTC.